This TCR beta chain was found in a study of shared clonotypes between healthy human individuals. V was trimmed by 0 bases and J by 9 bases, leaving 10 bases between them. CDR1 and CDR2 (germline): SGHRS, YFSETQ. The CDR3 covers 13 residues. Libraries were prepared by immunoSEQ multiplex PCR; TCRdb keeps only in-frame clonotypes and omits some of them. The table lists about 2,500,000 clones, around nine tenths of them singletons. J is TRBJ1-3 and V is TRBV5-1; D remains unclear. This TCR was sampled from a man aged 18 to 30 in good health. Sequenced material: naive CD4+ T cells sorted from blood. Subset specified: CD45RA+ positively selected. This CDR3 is CASSLGGIGTIYF. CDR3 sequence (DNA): TGCGCCAGCAGCTTGGGGGGTATCGGCACCATATATTTT.